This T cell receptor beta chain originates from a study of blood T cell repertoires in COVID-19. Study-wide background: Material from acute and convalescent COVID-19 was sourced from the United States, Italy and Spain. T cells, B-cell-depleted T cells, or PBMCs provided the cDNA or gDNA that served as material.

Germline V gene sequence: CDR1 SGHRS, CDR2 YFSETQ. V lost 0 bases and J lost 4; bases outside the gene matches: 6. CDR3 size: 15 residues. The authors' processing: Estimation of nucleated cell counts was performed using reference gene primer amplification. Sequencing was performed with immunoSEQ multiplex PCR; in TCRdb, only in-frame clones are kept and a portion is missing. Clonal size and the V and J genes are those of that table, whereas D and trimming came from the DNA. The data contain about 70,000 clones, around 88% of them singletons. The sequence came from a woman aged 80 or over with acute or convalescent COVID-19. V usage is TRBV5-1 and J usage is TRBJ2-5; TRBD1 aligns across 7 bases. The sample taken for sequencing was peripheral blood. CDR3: CASSLEETGTETQYF. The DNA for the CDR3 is TGCGCCAGCAGCTTGGAAGAGACAGGGACAGAGACCCAGTACTTC.